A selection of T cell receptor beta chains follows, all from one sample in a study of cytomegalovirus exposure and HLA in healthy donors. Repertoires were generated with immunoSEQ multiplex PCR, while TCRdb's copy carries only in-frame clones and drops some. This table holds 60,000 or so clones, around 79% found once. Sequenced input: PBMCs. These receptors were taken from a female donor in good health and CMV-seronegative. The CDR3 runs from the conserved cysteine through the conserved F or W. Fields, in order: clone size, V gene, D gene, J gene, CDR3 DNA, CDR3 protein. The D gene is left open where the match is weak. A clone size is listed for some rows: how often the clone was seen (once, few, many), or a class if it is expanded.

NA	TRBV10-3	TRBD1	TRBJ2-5	TGTGCCATCAGCCGGGACAGGGGTCAAGAGACCCAGTACTTC	CAISRDRGQETQYF
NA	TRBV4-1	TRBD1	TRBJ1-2	TGCGCCAGCAGCCAAGATCAAGGGGCAGGGGGCAGCTACGGCTATGGCTACACCTTC	CASSQDQGAGGSYGYGYTF
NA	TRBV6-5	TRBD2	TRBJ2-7	TGTGCCAGCAGTTACTCGAAATTCGGGACTAGGTACTTC	CASSYSKFGTRYF
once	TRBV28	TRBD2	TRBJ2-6	TGTGCCAGCATAGCGGGGGGCATCTCTGGGGCCAACGTCCTGACTTTC	CASIAGGISGANVLTF
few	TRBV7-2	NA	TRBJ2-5	TGTGCCAGCAGCTTTTACTGGGACGGGCCGGGACTTCAAGAGACCCAGTACTTC	CASSFYWDGPGLQETQYF
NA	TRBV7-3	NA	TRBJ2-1	TGTGCCAGCAGCCCGGGGTTGGACAATGAGCAGTTCTTC	CASSPGLDNEQFF
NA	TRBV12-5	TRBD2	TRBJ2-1	TGTGCTAGTGGTTTGCTAGCGGGAGCCTACAATGAGCAGTTCTTC	CASGLLAGAYNEQFF
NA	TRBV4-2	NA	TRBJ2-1	TGTGCCAGCAGCCAAAGGGGTTATGAGCAGTTCTTC	CASSQRGYEQFF
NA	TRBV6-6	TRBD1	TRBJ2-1	TGTGCCAGCAGGGAACCGGGACAGGGTGGCGGCTATGAGCAGTTCTTC	CASREPGQGGGYEQFF
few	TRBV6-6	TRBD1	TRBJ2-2	TGTGCCAGCAGTTACCAGGGACAGGGGGCCGGGGAGCTGTTTTTT	CASSYQGQGAGELFF
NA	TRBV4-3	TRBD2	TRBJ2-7	TGCGCCAGCAGCCAAGAAGGGACTAGCAGCGAGCAGTACTTC	CASSQEGTSSEQYF
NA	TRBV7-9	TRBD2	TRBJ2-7	TGTGCCAGCAGCCAAGCTCGAGCGGGAGGTTCCTACGAGCAGTACTTC	CASSQARAGGSYEQYF
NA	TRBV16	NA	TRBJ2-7	TGTGCCAGCAGCCATAATTTTGCGGCCGACTCCTACGAGCAGTACTTC	CASSHNFAADSYEQYF
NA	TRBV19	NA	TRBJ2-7	TGTGCCAGTAGTATATTCGGAGGGCGTGGGACCTACGAGCAGTACTTC	CASSIFGGRGTYEQYF
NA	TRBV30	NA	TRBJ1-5	TGTGCCTGGAGCCGAAACGGACAGTTCAATCAGCCCCAGCATTTT	CAWSRNGQFNQPQHF
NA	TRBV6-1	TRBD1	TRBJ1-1	TGTGCCAGCAGTGAAAGACAGGGGATGAACACTGAAGCTTTCTTT	CASSERQGMNTEAFF
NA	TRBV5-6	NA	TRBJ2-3	TGTGCCAGCAGTTTTAAAACACAGGCAGATACGCAGTATTTT	CASSFKTQADTQYF
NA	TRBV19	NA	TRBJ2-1	TGTGCCAGTAGTACTTCCTTGAGTAATGAGCAGTTCTTC	CASSTSLSNEQFF
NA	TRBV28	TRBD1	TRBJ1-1	TGTGCCAGCAGCTTCACAGGGGCCAACACTGAAGCTTTCTTT	CASSFTGANTEAFF
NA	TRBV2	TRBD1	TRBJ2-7	TGTGCCAGCAGTGAACCCCGGACAGGCTACGAGCAGTACTTC	CASSEPRTGYEQYF
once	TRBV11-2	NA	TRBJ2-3	TGTGCCAGCAGCTTAGGAAAATTAACTAGCACAGATACGCAGTATTTT	CASSLGKLTSTDTQYF
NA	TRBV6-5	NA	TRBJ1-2	TGTGCCAGCAGTTACTCAGGGAGCTATGGCTACACCTTC	CASSYSGSYGYTF
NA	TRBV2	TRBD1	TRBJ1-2	TGTGCCAGCAGTGAGGCCCAGGGGGTTGCCTATGGCTACACCTTC	CASSEAQGVAYGYTF
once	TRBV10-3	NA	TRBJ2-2	TGTGCCATCAGCACCGACTCGGGGGAGCTGTTTTTT	CAISTDSGELFF
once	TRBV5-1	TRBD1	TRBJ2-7	TGCGCCAGCAGCTTTTACAGGGGGACAGACGAGCAGTACTTC	CASSFYRGTDEQYF
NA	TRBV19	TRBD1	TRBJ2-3	TGTGCCAGTAGTTTACTCCGGGACAGGGACAGCAATACGCAGTATTTT	CASSLLRDRDSNTQYF
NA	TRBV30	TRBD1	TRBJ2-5	TGTGCCTGGGCGGTTGACAGGGGAGTTTTGGGGCAGTACTTC	CAWAVDRGVLGQYF
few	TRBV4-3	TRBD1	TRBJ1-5	TGCGCCAGCAGCCAACTAGGGGAGACAGGGTATAGCAATCAGCCCCAGCATTTT	CASSQLGETGYSNQPQHF